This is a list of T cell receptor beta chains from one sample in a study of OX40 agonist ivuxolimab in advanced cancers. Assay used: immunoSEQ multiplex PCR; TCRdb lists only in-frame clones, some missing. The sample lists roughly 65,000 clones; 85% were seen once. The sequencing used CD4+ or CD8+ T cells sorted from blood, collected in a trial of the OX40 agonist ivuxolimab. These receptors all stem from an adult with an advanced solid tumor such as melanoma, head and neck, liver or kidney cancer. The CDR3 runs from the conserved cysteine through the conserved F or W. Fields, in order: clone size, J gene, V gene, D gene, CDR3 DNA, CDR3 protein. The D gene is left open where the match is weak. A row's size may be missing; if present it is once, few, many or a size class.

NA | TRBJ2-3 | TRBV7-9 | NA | TGTGCCAGCAGCGATACTAGCTCGTCAGATACGCAGTATTTT | CASSDTSSSDTQYF
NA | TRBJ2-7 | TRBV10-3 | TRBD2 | TGTGCCATCAGTGAATACGGGACTAGCGGGAGTTTTGTGTACGAGCAGTACTTC | CAISEYGTSGSFVYEQYF
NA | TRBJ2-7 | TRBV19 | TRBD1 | TGTGCCAGCTCCGGACAGGGATATTCCTACGAGCAGTACTTC | CASSGQGYSYEQYF
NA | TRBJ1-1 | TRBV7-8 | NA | TGTGCCAGCAGCTTCGCCTCCCAGACAGGCGTCACTGAAGCTTTCTTT | CASSFASQTGVTEAFF
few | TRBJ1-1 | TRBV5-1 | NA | TGCGCCAGCACCCTGGAAGAGGGATTGAACACTGAAGCTTTCTTT | CASTLEEGLNTEAFF
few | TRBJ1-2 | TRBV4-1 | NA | TGCGCCAGCAGCCAAGGGGGAGGGGTTGACTACACCTTC | CASSQGGGVDYTF
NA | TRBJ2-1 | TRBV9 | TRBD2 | TGTGCCAGCAGCCTCGGGACTAGCGGGAGGCGGAGAGGATATGAGCAGTTCTTC | CASSLGTSGRRRGYEQFF
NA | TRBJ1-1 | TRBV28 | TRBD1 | TGTGCCAGCAGTTACCCCGGGACAGGGAGAACTGAAGCTTTCTTT | CASSYPGTGRTEAFF
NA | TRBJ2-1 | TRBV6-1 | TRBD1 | TGTGCCAGCAGTTTTGGACAGGATGAGCAGTTCTTC | CASSFGQDEQFF
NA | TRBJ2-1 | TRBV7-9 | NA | TGTGCCAGCAGCCCCCCCCGCATCTCCTACAATGAGCAGTTCTTC | CASSPPRISYNEQFF
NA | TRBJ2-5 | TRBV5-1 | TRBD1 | TGCGCCAGCAGCCCATACGACAGGGGTGGGGAGACCCAGTACTTC | CASSPYDRGGETQYF
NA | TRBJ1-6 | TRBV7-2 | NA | TGTGCCAGCAGCCCATTAACAGCAACACCCCTCCACTTT | CASSPLTATPLHF
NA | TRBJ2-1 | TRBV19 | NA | TGTGCCAGTAGCCCCCCCGGGTACAATGAGCAGTTCTTC | CASSPPGYNEQFF
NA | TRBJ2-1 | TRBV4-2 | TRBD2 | TGTGCCAGCAGCCAAGGGACTAGCGGGAGGGCCCGGGGCAATGAGCAGTTCTTC | CASSQGTSGRARGNEQFF
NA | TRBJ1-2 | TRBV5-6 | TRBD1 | TGTGCCAGCAGCTTGGTAGACAGGGTAAGCGGTGGCTACACCTTC | CASSLVDRVSGGYTF
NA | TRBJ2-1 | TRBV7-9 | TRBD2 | TGTGCCAGCACCCAGCGGGAGCTCGAGTTTTCTGGTGAGCAGTTCTTC | CASTQRELEFSGEQFF
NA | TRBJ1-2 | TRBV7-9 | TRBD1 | TGTGCCAGCAGCGCGGAGGGACAGACTAACTATGGCTACACCTTC | CASSAEGQTNYGYTF
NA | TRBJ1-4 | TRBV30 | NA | TGTGCCGGGGGTGCTGGAGATGAAAAACTGTTTTTT | CAGGAGDEKLFF
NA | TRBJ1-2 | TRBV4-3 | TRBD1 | TGCGCCAGCAGCTCTCGGACAGGGGGCTATGGCTACACCTTC | CASSSRTGGYGYTF
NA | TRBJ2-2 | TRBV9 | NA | TGTGCCAGCGAGTCTTTTCCCGGGGAGCTGTTTTTT | CASESFPGELFF
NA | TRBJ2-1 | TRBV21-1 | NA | TGTGCCAGCAGCCTAAGGGATAAGGGTCTCGGGTGGGGCAATGAGCAGTTCTTC | CASSLRDKGLGWGNEQFF
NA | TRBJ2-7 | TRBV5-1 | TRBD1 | TGCGCCAGCACCCCCCCGGGACAGGCATCCTACGAGCAGTACTTC | CASTPPGQASYEQYF
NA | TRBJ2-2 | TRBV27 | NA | TGTGCCAGCAGTTTAATTGGGGGTGTCGGGGAGCTGTTTTTT | CASSLIGGVGELFF
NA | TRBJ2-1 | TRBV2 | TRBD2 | TGTGCCAGCATTATTAGCGGGAATGAGCAGTTCTTC | CASIISGNEQFF
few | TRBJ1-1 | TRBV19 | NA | TGTGCCAGTAGTATCAGGGAATTGAACACTGAAGCTTTCTTT | CASSIRELNTEAFF
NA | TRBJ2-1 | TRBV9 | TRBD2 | TGTGCCAGCAGCGAGAGACTAGCGGGAGGGCCCTACAATGAGCAGTTCTTC | CASSERLAGGPYNEQFF
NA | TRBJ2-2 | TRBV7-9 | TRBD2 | TGTGCCAGCAGCTTAAGTAGCGGGAGGGCCAAGGGGGAGCTGTTTTTT | CASSLSSGRAKGELFF
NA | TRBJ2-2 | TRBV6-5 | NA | TGTGCCAGCAGTTACTCGAGTCCGGAGACCGGGGAGCTGTTTTTT | CASSYSSPETGELFF
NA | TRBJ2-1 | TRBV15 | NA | TGTGCCACCAGCACACCGGGACGCGAAACCTCGGGATACAATGAGCAGTTCTTC | CATSTPGRETSGYNEQFF
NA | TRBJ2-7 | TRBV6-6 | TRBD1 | TGTGCCGGCAGTGGACAGGGGGCTTCCTACGAGCAGTACTTC | CAGSGQGASYEQYF
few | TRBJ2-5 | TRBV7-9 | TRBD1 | TGTGCCAGCAGTTCTTTGCCGGGACAGGGGCAAGAGACCCAGTACTTC | CASSSLPGQGQETQYF
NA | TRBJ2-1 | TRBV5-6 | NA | TGTGCCAGCAGCCCCCGGGTCCAGGGAAATGAGCAGTTCTTC | CASSPRVQGNEQFF
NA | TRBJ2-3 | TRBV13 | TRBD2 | TGTGCCAGCAGCGAGCGGACTAGCGGGATAGCAGATACGCAGTATTTT | CASSERTSGIADTQYF
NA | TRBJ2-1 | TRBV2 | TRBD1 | TGTGCCAGCAGTCCCGGGACAGGGGTTAGACTAGCGTACAATGAGCAGTTCTTC | CASSPGTGVRLAYNEQFF
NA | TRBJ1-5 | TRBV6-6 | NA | TGTGCCAGCAGTTACGGATGGAATCAGCCCCAGCATTTT | CASSYGWNQPQHF
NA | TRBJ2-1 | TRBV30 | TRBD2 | TGTGCCTGGACCGGACTAGCGGGAATGCATGAGCAGTTCTTC | CAWTGLAGMHEQFF
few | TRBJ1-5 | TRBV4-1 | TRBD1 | TGCGCCAGCAGCCCCCGGGTGCAGGGGGCAGTGGGCAATCAGCCCCAGCATTTT | CASSPRVQGAVGNQPQHF
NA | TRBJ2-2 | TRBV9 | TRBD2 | TGTGCCAGCAGCCCAAATATAGCGGGAGGAACCGGGGAGCTGTTTTTT | CASSPNIAGGTGELFF
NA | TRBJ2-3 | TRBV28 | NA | TGTGCCAGCATTGGGGGCGAGAACGCAGATACGCAGTATTTT | CASIGGENADTQYF
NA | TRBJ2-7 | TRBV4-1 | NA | TGCGCCAGCAGCCAAGCGGAGATTCCCTATGCCGAGCAGTACTTC | CASSQAEIPYAEQYF